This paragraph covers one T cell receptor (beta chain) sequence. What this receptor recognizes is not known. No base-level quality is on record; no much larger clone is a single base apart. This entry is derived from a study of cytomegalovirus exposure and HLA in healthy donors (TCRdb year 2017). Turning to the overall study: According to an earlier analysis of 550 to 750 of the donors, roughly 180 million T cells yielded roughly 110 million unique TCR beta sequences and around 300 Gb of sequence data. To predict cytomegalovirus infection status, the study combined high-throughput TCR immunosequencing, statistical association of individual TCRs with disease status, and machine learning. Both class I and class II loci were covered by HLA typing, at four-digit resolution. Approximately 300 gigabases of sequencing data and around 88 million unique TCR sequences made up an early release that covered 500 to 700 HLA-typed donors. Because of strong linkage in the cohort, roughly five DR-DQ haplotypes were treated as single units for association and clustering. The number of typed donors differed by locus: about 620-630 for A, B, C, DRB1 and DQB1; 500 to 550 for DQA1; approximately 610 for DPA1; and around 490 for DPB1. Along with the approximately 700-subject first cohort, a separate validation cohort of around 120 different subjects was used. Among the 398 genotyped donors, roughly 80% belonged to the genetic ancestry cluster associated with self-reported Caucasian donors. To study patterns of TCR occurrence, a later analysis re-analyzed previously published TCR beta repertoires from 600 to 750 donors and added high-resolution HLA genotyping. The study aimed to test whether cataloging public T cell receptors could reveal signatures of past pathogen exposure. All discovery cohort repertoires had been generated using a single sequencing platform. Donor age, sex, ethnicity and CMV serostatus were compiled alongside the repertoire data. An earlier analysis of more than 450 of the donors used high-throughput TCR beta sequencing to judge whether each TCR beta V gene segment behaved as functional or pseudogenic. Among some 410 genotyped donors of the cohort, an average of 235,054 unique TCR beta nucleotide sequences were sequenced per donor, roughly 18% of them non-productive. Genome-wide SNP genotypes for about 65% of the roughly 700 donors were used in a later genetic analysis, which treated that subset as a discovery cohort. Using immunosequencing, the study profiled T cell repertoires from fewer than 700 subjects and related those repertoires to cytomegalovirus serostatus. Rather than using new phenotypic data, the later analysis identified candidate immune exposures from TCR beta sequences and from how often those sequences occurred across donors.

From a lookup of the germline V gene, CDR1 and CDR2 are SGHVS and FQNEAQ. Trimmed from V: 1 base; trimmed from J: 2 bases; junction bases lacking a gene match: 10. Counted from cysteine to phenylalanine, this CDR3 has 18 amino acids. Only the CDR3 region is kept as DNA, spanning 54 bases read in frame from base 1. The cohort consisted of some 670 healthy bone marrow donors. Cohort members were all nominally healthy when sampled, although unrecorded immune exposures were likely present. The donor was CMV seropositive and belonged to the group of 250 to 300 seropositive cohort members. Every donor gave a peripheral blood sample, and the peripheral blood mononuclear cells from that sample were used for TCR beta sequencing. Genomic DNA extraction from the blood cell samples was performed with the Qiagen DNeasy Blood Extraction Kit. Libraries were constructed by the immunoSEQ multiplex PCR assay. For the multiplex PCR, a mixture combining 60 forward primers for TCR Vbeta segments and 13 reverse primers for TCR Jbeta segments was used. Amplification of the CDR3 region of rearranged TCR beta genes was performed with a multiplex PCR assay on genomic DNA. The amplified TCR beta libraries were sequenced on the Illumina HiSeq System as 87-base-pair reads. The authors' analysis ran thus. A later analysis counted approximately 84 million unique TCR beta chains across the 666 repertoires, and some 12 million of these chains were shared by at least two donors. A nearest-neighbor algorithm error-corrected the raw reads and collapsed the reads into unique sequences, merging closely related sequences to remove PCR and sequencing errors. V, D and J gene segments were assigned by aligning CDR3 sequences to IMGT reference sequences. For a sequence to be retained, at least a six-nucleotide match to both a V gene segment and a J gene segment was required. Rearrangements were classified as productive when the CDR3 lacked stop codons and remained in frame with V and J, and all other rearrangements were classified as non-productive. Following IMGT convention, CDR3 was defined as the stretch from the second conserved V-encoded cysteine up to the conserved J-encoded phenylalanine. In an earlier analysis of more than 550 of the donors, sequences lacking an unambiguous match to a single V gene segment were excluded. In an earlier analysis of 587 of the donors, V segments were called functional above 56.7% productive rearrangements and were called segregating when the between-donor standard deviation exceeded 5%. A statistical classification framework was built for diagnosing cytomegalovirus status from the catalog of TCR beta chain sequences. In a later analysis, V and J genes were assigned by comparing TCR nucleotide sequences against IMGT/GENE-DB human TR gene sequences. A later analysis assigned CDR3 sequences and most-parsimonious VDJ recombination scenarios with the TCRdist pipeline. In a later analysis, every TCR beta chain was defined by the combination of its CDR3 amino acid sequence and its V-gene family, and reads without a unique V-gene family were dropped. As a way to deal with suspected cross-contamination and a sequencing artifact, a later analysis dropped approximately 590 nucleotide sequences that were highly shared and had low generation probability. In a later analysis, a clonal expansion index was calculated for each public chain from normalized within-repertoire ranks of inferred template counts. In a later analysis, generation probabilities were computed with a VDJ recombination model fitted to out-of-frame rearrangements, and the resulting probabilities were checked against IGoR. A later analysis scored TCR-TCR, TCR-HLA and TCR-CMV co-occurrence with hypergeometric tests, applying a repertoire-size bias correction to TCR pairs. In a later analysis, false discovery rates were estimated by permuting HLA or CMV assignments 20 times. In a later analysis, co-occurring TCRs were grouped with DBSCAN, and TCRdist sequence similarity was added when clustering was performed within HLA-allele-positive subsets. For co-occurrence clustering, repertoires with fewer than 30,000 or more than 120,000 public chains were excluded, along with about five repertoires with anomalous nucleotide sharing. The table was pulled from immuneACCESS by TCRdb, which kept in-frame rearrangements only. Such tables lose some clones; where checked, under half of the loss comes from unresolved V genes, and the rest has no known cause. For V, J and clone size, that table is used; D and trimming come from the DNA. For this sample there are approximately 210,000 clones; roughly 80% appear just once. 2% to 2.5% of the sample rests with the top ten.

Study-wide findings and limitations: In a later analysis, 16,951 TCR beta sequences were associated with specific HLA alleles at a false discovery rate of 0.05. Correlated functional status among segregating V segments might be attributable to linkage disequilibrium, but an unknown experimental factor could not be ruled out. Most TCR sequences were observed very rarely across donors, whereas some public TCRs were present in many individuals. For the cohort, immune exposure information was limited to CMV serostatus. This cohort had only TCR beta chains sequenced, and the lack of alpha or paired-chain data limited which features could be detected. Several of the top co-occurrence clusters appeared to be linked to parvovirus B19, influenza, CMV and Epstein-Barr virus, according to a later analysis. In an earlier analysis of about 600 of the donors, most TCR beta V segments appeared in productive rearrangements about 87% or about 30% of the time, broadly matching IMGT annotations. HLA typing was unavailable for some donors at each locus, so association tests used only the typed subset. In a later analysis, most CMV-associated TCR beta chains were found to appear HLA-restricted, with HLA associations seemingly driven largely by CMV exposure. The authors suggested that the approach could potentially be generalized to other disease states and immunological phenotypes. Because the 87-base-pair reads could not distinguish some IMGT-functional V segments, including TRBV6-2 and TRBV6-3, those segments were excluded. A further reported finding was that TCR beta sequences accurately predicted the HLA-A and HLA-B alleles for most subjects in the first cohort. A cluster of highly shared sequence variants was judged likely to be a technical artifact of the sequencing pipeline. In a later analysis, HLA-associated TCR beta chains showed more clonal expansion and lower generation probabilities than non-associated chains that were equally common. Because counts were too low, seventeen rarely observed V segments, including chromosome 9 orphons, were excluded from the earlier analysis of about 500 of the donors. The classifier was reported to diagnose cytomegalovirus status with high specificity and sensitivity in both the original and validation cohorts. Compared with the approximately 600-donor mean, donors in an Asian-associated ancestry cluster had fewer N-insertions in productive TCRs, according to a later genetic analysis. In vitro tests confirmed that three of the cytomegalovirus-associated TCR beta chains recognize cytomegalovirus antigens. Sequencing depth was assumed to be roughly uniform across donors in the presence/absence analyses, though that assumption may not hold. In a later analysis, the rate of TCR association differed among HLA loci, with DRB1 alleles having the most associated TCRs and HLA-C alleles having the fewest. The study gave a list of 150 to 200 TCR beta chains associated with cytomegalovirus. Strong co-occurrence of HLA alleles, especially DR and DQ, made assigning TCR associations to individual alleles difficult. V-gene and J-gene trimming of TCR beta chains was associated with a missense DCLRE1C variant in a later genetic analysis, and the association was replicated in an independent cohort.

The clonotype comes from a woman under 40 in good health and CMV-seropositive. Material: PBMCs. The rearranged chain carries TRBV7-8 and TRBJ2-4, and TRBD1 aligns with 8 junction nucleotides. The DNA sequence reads TGTGCCAGCAGCTTAGTGACCAGGACAGGGCAAACCAAAAACATTCAGTACTTC. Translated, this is CASSLVTRTGQTKNIQYF.